This TCR beta chain was captured in a study of cytomegalovirus exposure and HLA in healthy donors. This PCR relied on a set of 60 Vbeta primers and 13 Jbeta primers. Measured with immunoSEQ multiplex PCR; TCRdb has only the in-frame clones, and not every one. The top ten clones hold 5.5% to 7.5% of a sample with around 72,000 clones, around three quarters of them seen once. Trimming removed 2 bases from V and 7 bases from J; junction bases left unmatched: 6. The CDR3 extends over 14 amino acids. Germline-derived CDR1 and CDR2 are MNHEY and SVGAGI. The TCR was taken from a man aged 45-60 years in good health and CMV-seronegative. The sample consisted of PBMCs. V and J are TRBV6-5 and TRBJ2-7; 9 nucleotides agree with TRBD2. CDR3 sequence (DNA): TGTGCCAGCAGTTACCGTAGCGGGAGCCTGGAGCAGTACTTC. It encodes CASSYRSGSLEQYF.